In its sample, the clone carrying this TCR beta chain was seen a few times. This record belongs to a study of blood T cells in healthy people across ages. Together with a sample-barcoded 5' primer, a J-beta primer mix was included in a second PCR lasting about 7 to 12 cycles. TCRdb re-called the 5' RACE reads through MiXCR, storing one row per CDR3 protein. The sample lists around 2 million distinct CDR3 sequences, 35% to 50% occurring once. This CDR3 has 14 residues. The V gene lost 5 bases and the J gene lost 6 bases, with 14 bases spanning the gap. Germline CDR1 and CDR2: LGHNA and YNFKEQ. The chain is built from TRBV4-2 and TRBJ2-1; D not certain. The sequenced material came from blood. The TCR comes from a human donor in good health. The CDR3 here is CASSSRTLRNEQFF. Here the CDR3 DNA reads TGTGCCAGCAGCTCACGTACCCTGCGCAATGAGCAGTTCTTC.